This TCR beta chain was obtained from a study of vaccination effects on CD4 cells after COVID-19. Study-wide points: Late in the post-vaccination period, infection-induced and vaccine-induced clones underwent marked clonal contraction.

Pools of viral peptides were used by the ViraFEST assay to expand antigen-specific CD4+ T cells ahead of sequencing. Isolation of CD4+ T cells took place after 10 days of culture. The study found no prior SARS-CoV-2 infection in the vaccine recipients, who tested negative for nucleocapsid antibodies. A few million PBMC per well received 7.5 to 10 IU/ml IL-2 and around 11 ug/ml peptides in culture. Sequenced by immunoSEQ multiplex PCR; TCRdb stores in-frame clones only, minus some. The sample consists of about 45,000 clones, around three quarters of them appearing once. V was clipped by 0 bases and J by 4 bases, with 16 bases between them. There are 17 residues in the CDR3. Germline assignment: CDR1 WSHSY and CDR2 SAAADI. In regard to this clone: The antigen is not known.

The chain carries TRBV10-2 and TRBJ1-3; D is undetermined. The material sequenced was CD4+ T cells from PBMCs cultured with SARS-CoV-2 spike peptides, taken before COVID-19 vaccination. This TCR derives from a human donor who received a COVID-19 vaccine. CDR3 coding DNA: TGCGCCAGCAGTGAGTCGGGCAGCCCAGGCTCCGGAAACACCATATATTTT. Translated: CASSESGSPGSGNTIYF.